This T cell receptor (beta chain) was captured by sequencing in a study of T cell responses to AZD1222 COVID-19 vaccine. Study-level findings and limits: Scientists sampled the repertoires only once the peak T cell response had passed.

Notes on this clone: Its antigen is still unknown.

Assay: immunoSEQ multiplex PCR; the TCRdb copy retains only in-frame clones and omits some. The repertoire holds approximately 180,000 clones, with around 89% as singletons. This receptor was identified in an adult in good health. The source material was peripheral blood, sampled on day 0 of AZD1222 vaccination.

CDR3 DNA sequence: TGTGCCAGCAGCCACGGGACTAGCGGTACTAGCACAGATACGCAGTATTTT. It specifies CASSHGTSGTSTDTQYF. V is TRBV4-2 and J is TRBJ2-3; 11 nucleotides line up with TRBD2. Per germline, CDR1 LGHNA and CDR2 YNFKEQ. CDR3 size: 17 residues. V was pared by 3 bases and J by 0 bases, with 5 bases of the junction left unmatched.